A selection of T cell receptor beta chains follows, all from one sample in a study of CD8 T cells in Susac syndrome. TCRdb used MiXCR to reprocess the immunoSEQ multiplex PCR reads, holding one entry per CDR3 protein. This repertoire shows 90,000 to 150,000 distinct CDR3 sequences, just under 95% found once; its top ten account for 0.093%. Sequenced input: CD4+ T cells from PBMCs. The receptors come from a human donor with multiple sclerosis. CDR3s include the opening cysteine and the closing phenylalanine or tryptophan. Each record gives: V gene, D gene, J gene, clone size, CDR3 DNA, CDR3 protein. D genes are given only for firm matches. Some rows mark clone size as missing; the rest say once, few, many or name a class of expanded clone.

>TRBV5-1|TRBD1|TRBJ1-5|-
TGCGCCAGCAGCAGGGGACAGGGGGATCAGCCCCAGCATTTT
CASSRGQGDQPQHF
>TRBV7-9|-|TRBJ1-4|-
TGTGCCAGCAGCTTAATAAGAACAGGAAATGAAAAACTGTTTTTT
CASSLIRTGNEKLFF
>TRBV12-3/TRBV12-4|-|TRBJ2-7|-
TGTGCCAGCAGCACTCGACCCCCCTACTACGAGCAGTACTTC
CASSTRPPYYEQYF
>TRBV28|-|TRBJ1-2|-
TGTGCCAGCGAACATAGCCCCTGGGGGGGCTACACCTTC
CASEHSPWGGYTF
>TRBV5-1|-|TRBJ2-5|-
TGCGCCAGCAGCTTGGTGGAGGGGGCAAGAGAGACCCAGTACTTC
CASSLVEGARETQYF
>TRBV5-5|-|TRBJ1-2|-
TGTGCCAGCAGCCAGGGGATCAACTATGGCTACACCTTC
CASSQGINYGYTF
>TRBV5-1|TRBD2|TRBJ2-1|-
TGCGCCAGCAGCTTGTCTAGCGGGGGGGCCGACGAGCAGTTCTTC
CASSLSSGGADEQFF
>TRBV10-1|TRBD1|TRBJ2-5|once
TGCGCCAGCAGTGAGTCTGGGACAGCCCAAGAGACCCAGTACTTC
CASSESGTAQETQYF
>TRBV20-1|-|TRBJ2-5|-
TGCAGTGCTAGATCCCGTCGGGCAGCTGAAGAGACCCAGTACTTC
CSARSRRAAEETQYF
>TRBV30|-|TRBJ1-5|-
TGTGCCTGGAGTGTTGGGCAGTTCAATCAGCCCCAGCATTTT
CAWSVGQFNQPQHF
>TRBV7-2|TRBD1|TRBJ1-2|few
TGTGCCAGCAGCTCGAGGACAGGAGGGACTACGAGGGGCTACACCTTC
CASSSRTGGTTRGYTF
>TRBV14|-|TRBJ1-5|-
TGTGCCAGCAGCCTCGGGGGACAAGGTCAGCCCCAGCATTTT
CASSLGGQGQPQHF
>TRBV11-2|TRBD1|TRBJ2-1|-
TGTGCCAGCCGGACAGGCTACAATGAGCAGTTCTTC
CASRTGYNEQFF
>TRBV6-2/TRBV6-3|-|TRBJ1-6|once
TGTGCCAGCAGTTACGGGTTGGGAAATTCACCCCTCCACTTT
CASSYGLGNSPLHF
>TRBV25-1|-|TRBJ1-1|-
TGTGCCAGCAGTGAACACAGGGAGGGTACTGAAGCTTTCTTT
CASSEHREGTEAFF
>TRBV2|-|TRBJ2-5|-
TGTGCCAGCAGTGAAGACAGCGTGGAGACCCAGTACTTC
CASSEDSVETQYF
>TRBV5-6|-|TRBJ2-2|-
TGTGCCAGCGGAAAGGGGCAGGCGGTTATCCGGGAGCTGTTTTTT
CASGKGQAVIRELFF
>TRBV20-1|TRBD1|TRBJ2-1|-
TGCAGTGCAACCATCGGGACAGGGGGTGCCTACAATGAGCAGTTCTTC
CSATIGTGGAYNEQFF
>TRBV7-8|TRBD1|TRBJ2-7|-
TGTGCCAGCAGCTCTACAGGGGGCAGGCAGTACTTC
CASSSTGGRQYF
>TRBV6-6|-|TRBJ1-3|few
TGTGCCAGCTCTCCAGTTAGCTCTGGAAACACCATATATTTT
CASSPVSSGNTIYF
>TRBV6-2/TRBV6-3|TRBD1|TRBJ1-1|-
TGTGCCAGCAGACCGGACAGGGAGCACACTGAAGCTTTCTTT
CASRPDREHTEAFF
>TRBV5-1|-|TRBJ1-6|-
TGCGCCAGCAGCTTGGCTTTGGACAGTGGGTCACCCCTCCACTTT
CASSLALDSGSPLHF
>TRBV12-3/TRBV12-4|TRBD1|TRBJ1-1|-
TGTGCCAGCAGTCCTTCAGCAGGGGGCTTGAACACTGAAGCTTTCTTT
CASSPSAGGLNTEAFF
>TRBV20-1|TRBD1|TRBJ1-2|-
TGCAGTGCGGGGGACAGGGGGGGGTTCTATGGCTACACCTTC
CSAGDRGGFYGYTF
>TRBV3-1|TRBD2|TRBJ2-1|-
TGTGCCAGCAGCTTTACCCGGGGGGGCGGATACAATGAGCAGTTCTTC
CASSFTRGGGYNEQFF
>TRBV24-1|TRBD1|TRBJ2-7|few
TGTGCCACCAGTGATCCACCCCCGGACAGGTTCTTAACCTACGAGCAGTACTTC
CATSDPPPDRFLTYEQYF
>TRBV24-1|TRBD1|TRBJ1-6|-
TGTGCCACCAGTGATTTACAGGGGCTATCACCCCTCCACTTT
CATSDLQGLSPLHF
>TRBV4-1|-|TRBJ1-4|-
TGCGCCAGCAGCCAAGGCAGGGGACCTAATGAAAAACTGTTTTTT
CASSQGRGPNEKLFF
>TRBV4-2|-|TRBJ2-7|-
TGTGCCAGCAGCCAAGTTCAGGGGATGGACGAGCAGTACTTC
CASSQVQGMDEQYF
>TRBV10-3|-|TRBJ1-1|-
TGTGCCATCAGTGAGTCGACCAAAGGGGTTGAAGCTTTCTTT
CAISESTKGVEAFF
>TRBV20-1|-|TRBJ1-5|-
TGCAGTGCCGCGCAGGGTTCTAGCAATCAGCCCCAGCATTTT
CSAAQGSSNQPQHF
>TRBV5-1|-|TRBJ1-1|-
TGCGCCAGCAGCTTTGGGGGGGCGATATTGAACACTGAAGCTTTCTTT
CASSFGGAILNTEAFF
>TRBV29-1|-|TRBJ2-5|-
TGCAGCGTGGGGAGGCAGGCTAAGGGGGAGACCCAGTACTTC
CSVGRQAKGETQYF
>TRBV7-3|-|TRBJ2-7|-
TGTGCCAGCAGCTTAACGCGGGGCCGGACAGGATCCTACGAGCAGTACTTC
CASSLTRGRTGSYEQYF
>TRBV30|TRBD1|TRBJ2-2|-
TGTGCCTGGAGTCGACAGGGGGCGAACACCGGGGAGCTGTTTTTT
CAWSRQGANTGELFF
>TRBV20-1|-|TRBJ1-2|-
TGCAGTGCTAGAGGTTCGGCAGGCCAGCTGTATGGCTACACCTTC
CSARGSAGQLYGYTF
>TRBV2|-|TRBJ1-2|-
TGTGCCAGCAGTGAAGTGCGGACGCAAGAGGGCTACACCTTC
CASSEVRTQEGYTF
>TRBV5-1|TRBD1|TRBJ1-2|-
TGCGCCACCGGGACAGGGGGAACTAACTATGGCTACACCTTC
CATGTGGTNYGYTF
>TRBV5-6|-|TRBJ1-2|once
TGTGCCAGCAGCTTGTGGGGACTGAACTATGGCTACACCTTC
CASSLWGLNYGYTF
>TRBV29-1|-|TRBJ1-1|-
TGCAGCGTTGAAGGGCGGGGGAATTTAGCTTTCTTT
CSVEGRGNLAFF
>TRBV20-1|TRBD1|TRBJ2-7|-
TGCAGTGCTAGACGGACAGGGCCCACCTACGAGCAGTACTTC
CSARRTGPTYEQYF
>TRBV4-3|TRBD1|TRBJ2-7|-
TGCGCCAGCAGCCGGGAGACAGGGGCCTACGAGCAGTACTTC
CASSRETGAYEQYF
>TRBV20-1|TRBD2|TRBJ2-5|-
TGCAGTGCTAGTGTGAGCGGGGGGGCCTCAGAGACCCAGTACTTC
CSASVSGGASETQYF
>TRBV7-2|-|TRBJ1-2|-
TGTGCCAGCAGCTTAGGTTGGCAGGGAAACTATGGCTACACCTTC
CASSLGWQGNYGYTF
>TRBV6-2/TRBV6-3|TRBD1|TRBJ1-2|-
TGTGCCAGCATTGCAGGGGGCGCGTATGGCTACACCTTC
CASIAGGAYGYTF
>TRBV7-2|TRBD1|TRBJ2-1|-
TGTGCCAGCAGCTTCAGACAGGGGGGGTCCAATGAGCAGTTCTTC
CASSFRQGGSNEQFF
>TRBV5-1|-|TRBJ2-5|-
TGCGCCAGCAGCTTCGGGTCGGCGGGGAGGTCCCAAGAGACCCAGTACTTC
CASSFGSAGRSQETQYF
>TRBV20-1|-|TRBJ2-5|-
TGCAGTGGGAGGGGGGGTAGGGAGACCCAGTACTTC
CSGRGGRETQYF
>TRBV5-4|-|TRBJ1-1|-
TGTGCCAGCAGCTTCTTGACAGCTGAAGCTTTCTTT
CASSFLTAEAFF